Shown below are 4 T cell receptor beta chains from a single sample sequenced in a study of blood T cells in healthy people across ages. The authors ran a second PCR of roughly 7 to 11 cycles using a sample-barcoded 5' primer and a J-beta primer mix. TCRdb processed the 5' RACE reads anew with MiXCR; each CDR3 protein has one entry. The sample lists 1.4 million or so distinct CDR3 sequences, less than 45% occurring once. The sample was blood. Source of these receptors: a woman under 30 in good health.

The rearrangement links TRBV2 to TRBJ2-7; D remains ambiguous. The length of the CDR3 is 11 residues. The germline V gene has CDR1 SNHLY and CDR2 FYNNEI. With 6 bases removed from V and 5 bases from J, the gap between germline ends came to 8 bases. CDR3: CASRKGHEQYF. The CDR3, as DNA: TGTGCCAGCAGAAAGGGCCACGAGCAGTACTTC.

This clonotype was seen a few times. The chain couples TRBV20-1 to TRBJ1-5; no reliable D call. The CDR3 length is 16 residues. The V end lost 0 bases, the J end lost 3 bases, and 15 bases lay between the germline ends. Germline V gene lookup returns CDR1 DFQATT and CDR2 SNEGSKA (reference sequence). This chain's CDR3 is CSARDHDRGTNQPQHF. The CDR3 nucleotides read TGCAGTGCTAGAGATCATGATCGGGGAACCAATCAGCCCCAGCATTTT.

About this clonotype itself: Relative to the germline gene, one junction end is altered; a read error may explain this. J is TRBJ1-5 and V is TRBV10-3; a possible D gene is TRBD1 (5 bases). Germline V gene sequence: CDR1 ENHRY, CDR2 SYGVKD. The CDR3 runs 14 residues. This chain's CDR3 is CAVSESGPYQPQHF. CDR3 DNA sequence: TGTGCCGTCAGTGAGTCGGGGCCGTATCAGCCCCAGCATTTT.

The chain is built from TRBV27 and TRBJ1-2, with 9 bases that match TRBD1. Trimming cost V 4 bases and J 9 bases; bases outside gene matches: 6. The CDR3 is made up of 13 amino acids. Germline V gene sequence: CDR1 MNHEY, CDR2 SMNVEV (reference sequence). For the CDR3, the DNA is TGTGCCAGCAGTTCGACAGGGGGAGTTAGCTACACCTTC. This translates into CASSSTGGVSYTF.